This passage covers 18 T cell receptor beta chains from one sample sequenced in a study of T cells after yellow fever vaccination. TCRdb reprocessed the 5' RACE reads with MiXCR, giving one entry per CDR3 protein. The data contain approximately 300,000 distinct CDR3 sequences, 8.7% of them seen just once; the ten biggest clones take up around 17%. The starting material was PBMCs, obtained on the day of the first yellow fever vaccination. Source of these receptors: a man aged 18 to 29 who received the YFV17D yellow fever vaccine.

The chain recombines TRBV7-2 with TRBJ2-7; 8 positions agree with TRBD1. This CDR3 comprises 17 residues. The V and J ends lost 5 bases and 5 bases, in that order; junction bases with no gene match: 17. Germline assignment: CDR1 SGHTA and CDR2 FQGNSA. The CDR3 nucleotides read TGTGCCAGCAGCCCGGACAGGGAGCGCCGCTTGAGGGACGAGCAGTACTTC. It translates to CASSPDRERRLRDEQYF.

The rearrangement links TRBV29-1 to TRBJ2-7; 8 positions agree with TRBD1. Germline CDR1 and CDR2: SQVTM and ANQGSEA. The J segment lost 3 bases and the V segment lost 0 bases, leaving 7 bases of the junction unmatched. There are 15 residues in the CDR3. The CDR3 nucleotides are TGCAGCGTTGAAGATGGGACAGGTACGATCTACGAGCAGTACTTC. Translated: CSVEDGTGTIYEQYF.

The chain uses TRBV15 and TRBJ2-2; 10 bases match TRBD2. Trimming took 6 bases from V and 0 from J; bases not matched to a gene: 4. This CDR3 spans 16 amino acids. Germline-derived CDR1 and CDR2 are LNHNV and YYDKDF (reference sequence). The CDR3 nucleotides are TGTGCCACCAGAAGGAGCGGGGGGGCGAACACCGGGGAGCTGTTTTTT. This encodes CATRRSGGANTGELFF.

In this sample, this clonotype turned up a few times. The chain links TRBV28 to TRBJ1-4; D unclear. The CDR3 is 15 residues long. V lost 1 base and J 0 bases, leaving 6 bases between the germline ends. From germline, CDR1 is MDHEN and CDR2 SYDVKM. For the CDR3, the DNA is TGTGCCAGCAGTTTATTGGAGACAACTAATGAAAAACTGTTTTTT. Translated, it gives CASSLLETTNEKLFF.

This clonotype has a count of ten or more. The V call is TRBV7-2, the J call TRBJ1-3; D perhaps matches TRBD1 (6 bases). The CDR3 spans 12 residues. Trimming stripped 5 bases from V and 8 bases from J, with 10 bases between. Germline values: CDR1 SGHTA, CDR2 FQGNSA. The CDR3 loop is CASSEQGHTIYF. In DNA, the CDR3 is TGTGCCAGCAGCGAACAGGGACACACCATATATTTT.

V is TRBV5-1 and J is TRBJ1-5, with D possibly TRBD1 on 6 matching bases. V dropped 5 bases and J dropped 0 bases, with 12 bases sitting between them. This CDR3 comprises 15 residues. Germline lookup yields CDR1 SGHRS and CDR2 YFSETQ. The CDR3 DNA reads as TGCGCCAGCAGTCCGACAGGATATAGCAATCAGCCCCAGCATTTT. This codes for CASSPTGYSNQPQHF.

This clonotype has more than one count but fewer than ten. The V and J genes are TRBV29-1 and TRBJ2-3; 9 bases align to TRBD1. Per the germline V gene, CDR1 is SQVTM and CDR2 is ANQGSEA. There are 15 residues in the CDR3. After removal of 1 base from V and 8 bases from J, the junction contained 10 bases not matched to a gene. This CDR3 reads CSVEGGQGSSRTQYF. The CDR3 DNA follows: TGCAGCGTTGAAGGGGGACAGGGCTCAAGTCGTACGCAGTATTTT.

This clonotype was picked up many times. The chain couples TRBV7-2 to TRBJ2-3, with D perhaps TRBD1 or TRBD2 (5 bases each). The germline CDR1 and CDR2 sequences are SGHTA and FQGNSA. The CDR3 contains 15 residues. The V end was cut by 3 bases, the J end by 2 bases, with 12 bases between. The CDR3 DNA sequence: TGTGCCAGCAGCTTCAGTCGGGGCCTCACAGATACGCAGTATTTT. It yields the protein CASSFSRGLTDTQYF.

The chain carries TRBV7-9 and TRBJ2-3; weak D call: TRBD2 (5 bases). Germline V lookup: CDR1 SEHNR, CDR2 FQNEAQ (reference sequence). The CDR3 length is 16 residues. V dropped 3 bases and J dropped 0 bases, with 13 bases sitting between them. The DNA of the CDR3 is TGTGCCAGCAGCTTTCTTTATGGGAGCAGCACAGATACGCAGTATTTT. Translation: CASSFLYGSSTDTQYF.

This chain's CDR3 is CSVETLGTPYNEQFF. The CDR3 DNA reads as TGCAGCGTTGAAACGTTGGGAACCCCCTACAATGAGCAGTTCTTC. The V call is TRBV29-1, the J call TRBJ2-1; D gene ambiguous. With 2 bases removed from V and 2 bases from J, the gap between germline ends came to 13 bases. CDR3 size: 15 residues. Germline loops: CDR1 SQVTM, CDR2 ANQGSEA.

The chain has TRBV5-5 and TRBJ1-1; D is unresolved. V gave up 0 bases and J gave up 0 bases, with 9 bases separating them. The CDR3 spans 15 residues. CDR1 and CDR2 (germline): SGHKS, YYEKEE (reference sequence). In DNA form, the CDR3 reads TGTGCCAGCAGCTTGGGGGAGGCAATGAACACTGAAGCTTTCTTT. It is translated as CASSLGEAMNTEAFF.

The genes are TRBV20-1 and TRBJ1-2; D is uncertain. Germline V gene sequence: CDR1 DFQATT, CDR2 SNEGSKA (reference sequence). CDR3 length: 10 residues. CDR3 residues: CPRANYGYTF. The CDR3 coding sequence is TGCCCTCGGGCGAACTATGGCTACACCTTC.

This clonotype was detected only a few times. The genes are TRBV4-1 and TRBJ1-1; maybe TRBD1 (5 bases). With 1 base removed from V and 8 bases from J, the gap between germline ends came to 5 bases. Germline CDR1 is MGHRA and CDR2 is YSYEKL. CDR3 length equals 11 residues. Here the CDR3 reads CASSQGQEAFF. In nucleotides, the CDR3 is TGCGCCAGCAGCCAAGGACAGGAAGCTTTCTTT.

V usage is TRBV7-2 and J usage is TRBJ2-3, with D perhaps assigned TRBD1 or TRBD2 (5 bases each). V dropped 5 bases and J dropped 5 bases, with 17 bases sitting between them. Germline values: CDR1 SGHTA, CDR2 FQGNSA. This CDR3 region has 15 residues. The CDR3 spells CASSPGTLALDTQYF. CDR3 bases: TGTGCCAGCAGCCCCGGGACCCTGGCGTTAGATACGCAGTATTTT.

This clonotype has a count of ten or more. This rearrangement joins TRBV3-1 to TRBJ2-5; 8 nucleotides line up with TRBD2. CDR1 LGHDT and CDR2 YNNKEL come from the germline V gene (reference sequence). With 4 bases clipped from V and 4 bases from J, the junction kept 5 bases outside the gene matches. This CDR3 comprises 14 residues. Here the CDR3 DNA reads TGTGCCAGCAGCCTTAGCGGGACACGAGAGACCCAGTACTTC. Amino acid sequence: CASSLSGTRETQYF.

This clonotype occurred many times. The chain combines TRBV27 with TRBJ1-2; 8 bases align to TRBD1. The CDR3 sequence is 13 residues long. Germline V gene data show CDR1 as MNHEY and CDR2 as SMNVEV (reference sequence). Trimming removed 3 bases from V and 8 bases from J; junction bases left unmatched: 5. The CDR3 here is CASSLGTGQGYTF. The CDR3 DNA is TGTGCCAGCAGTTTGGGGACAGGTCAAGGCTACACCTTC.

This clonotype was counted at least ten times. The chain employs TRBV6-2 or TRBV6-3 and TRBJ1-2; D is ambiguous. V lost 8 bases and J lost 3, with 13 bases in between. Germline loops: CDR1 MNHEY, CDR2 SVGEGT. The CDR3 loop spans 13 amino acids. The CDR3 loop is CASSIGGHYGYTF. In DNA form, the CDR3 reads TGTGCCAGCTCTATAGGCGGGCACTATGGCTACACCTTC.

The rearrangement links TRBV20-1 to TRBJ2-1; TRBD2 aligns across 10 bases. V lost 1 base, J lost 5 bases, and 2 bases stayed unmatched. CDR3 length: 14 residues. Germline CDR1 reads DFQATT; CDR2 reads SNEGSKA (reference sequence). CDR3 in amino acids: CSARGTSGDNEQFF. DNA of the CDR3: TGCAGTGCTAGAGGGACTAGCGGCGACAATGAGCAGTTCTTC.